This T cell receptor beta chain was sequenced for a study of molecular identifiers for immune sequencing clone quantification. TCRdb re-analysed the PCR reads in MiXCR, keeping a single row per CDR3 protein. The table shows more than 550,000 distinct CDR3 sequences, with over 25% occurring only once. As concerns this clonotype: Its target is not known.

Investigators produced naive CD8 libraries from roughly 18,000 to 920,000 sorted cells, drawing on 10%, 30% or 50% RNA. Sorting captured naive CD8 T cells as CD8+CD4-CCR7+CD45RA+. Study-wide findings and caveats: Highly expanded clone sizes could be underestimated through barcode sharing by identical TCR molecules.

In germline, CDR1 is LGHDT, CDR2 YNNKEL (reference sequence). V was clipped by 4 bases and J by 2 bases, with 16 bases between them. This CDR3 is 16 amino acids long. The sample was naive CD8+ T cells from blood, with Jurkat cell RNA spiked in. Regarding subset: FACS-sorted CD8+CD4-CCR7+CD45RA+ naive T cells. This rearrangement joins TRBV3-1 to TRBJ2-3; TRBD1 or TRBD2 may be the D gene (6 bases each). This receptor was taken from a human donor in good health. Some libraries in this study had Jurkat cell RNA spiked in. The CDR3 region has the DNA TGTGCCAGCAGCCGGGGGGAGGTGGGGGCCACAGATACGCAGTATTTT. This gives the protein CASSRGEVGATDTQYF.